This T cell receptor (beta chain) was retrieved from a study of radiotherapy plus CTLA-4 blockade in lung cancer. Study-level points and caveats: After treatment with radiotherapy plus ipilimumab, TCR clones that came from the tumor expanded in blood.

CDR1 and CDR2 from the germline V gene are LNHDA and SQIVND (reference sequence). V lost 4 bases, J lost 5 bases, and 7 bases stayed unmatched. The CDR3 is made up of 15 amino acids. As regards this clone: Antigen: not known.

Sequencing used immunoSEQ multiplex PCR; TCRdb keeps in-frame clones, though not all of them. Seen here are fewer than 65,000 clones, just under 85% observed once, and the top ten hold over 6%. The sample here was peripheral blood, taken from a patient treated with radiotherapy plus ipilimumab. This clonotype was sampled from a human donor with non-small cell lung cancer whose response to radiotherapy plus ipilimumab could not be evaluated. The chain uses TRBV19 and TRBJ2-7; 11 bases are a match to TRBD1. The CDR3 here is CASSTYGQGADEQYF. The CDR3 nucleotides read TGTGCCAGTAGTACCTACGGACAGGGGGCAGACGAGCAGTACTTC.